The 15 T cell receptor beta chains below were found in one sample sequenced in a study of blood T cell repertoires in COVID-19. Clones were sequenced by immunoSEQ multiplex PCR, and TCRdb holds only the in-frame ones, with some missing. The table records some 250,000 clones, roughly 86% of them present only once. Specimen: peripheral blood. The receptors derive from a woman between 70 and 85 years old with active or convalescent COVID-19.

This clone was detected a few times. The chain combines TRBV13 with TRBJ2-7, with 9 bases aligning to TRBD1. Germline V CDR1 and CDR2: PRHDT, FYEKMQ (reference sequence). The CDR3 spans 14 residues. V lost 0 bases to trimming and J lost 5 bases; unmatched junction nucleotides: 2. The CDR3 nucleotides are TGTGCCAGCAGCTTAGGGGACAGGGGCCACGAGCAGTACTTC. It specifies CASSLGDRGHEQYF.

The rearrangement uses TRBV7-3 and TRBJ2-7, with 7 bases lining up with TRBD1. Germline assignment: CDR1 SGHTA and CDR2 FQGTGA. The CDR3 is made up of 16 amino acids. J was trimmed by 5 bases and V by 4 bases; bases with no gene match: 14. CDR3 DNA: TGTGCCAGCAGCTCTAGGACAGGCTTGAACCCCCACGAGCAGTACTTC. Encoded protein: CASSSRTGLNPHEQYF.

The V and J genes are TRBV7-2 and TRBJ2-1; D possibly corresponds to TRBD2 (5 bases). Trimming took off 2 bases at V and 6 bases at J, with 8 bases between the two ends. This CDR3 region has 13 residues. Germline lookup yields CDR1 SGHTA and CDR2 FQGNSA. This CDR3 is CASSLKAANEQFF. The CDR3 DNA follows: TGTGCCAGCAGCTTAAAAGCGGCCAATGAGCAGTTCTTC. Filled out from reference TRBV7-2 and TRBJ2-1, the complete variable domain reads GAGVSQSPSNKVTEKGKDVELRCDPISGHTALYWYRQSLGQGLEFLIYFQGNSAPDKSGLPSDRFSAERTGGSVSTLTIQRTQQEDSAVYLCASSLKAANEQFFGPGTRLTVL.

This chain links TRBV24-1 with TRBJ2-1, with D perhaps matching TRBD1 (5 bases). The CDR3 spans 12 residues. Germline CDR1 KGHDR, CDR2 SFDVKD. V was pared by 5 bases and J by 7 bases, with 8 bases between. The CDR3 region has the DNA TGTGCCACCAGTGGCAGGGCTAATGAGCAGTTCTTC. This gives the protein CATSGRANEQFF.

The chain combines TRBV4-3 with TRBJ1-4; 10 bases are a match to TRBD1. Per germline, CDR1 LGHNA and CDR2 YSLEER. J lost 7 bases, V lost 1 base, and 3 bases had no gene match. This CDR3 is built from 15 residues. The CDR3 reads CASSQGQGASEKLFF. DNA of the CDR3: TGCGCCAGCAGCCAAGGACAGGGGGCGAGTGAAAAACTGTTTTTT.

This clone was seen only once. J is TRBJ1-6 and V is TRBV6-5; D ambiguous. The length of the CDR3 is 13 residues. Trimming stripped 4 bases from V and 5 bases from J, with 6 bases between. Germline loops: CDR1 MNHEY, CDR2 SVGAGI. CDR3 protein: CASSLTDNSPLHF. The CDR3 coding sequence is TGTGCCAGCAGTTTAACGGATAATTCACCCCTCCACTTT.

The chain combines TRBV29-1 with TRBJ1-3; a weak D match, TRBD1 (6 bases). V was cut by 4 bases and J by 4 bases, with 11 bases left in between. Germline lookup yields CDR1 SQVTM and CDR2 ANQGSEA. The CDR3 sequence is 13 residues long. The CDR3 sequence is CSVGAGVGNTIYF. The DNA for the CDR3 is TGCAGCGTTGGGGCAGGGGTCGGAAACACCATATATTTT. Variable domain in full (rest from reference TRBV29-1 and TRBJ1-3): SAVISQKPSRDICQRGTSLTIQCQVDSQVTMMFWYRQQPGQSLTLIATANQGSEATYESGFVIDKFPISRPNLTFSTLTVSNMSPEDSSIYLCSVGAGVGNTIYFGEGSWLTVV.

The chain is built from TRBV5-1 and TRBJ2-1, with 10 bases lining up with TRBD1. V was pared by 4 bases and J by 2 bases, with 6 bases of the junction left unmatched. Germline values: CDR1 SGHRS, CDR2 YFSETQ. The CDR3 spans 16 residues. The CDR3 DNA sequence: TGCGCCAGCAGCGACAGGGGGCCTTCCCCCTACAATGAGCAGTTCTTC. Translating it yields CASSDRGPSPYNEQFF.

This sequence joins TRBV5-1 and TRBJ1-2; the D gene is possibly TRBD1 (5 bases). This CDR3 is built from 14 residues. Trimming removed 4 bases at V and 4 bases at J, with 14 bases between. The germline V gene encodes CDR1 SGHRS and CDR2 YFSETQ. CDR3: CASSIGQAIYGYTF. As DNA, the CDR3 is TGCGCCAGCAGCATCGGACAAGCAATCTATGGCTACACCTTC.

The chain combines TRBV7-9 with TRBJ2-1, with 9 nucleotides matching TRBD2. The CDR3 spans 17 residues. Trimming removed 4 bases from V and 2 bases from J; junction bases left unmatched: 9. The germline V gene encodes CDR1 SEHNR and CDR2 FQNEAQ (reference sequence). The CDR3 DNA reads TGTGCCAGCAGCTCAGGGGTAGCGGGGGATCCCTACAATGAGCAGTTCTTC. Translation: CASSSGVAGDPYNEQFF.

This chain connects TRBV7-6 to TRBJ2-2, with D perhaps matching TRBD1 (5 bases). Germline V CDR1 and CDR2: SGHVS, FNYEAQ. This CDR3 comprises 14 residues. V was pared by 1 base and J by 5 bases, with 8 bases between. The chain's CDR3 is CASSLVPGTGELFF. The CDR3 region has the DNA TGTGCCAGCAGCTTAGTCCCAGGGACCGGGGAGCTGTTTTTT.

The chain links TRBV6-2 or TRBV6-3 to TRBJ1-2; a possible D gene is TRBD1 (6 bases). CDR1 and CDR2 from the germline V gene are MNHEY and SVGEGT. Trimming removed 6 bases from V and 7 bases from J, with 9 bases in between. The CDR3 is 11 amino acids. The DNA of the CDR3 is TGTGCCAGCAGCGTCAGGGGTGGCTACACCTTC. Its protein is CASSVRGGYTF.

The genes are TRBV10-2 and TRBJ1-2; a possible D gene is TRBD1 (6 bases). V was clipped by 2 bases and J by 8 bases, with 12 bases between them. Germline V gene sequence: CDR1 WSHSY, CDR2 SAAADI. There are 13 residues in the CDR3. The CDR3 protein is CASSEGGARGYTF. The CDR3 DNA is TGCGCCAGCAGTGAGGGGGGGGCGAGGGGCTACACCTTC.

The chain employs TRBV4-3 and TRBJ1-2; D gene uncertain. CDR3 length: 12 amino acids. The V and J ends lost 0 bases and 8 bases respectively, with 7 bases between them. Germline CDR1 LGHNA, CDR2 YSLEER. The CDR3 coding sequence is TGCGCCAGCAGCCAAGATTGGAGAGGCTACACCTTC. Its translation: CASSQDWRGYTF.

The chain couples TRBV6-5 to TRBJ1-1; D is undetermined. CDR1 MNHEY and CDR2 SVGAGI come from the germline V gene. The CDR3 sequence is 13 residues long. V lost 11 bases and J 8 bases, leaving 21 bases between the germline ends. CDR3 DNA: TGTGCCGCCCGACGAGGGTTATCGTTCGAAGCTTTCTTT. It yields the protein CAARRGLSFEAFF.